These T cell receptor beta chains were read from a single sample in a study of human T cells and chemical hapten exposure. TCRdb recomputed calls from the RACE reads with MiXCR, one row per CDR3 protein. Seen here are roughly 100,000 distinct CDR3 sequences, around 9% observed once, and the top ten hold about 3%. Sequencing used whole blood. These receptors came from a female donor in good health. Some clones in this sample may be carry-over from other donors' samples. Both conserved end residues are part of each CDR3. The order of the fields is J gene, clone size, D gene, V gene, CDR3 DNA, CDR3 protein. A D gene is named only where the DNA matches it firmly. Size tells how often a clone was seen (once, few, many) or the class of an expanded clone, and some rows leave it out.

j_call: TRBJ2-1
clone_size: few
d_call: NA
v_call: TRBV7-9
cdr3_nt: TGTGTCAGCAAGAGGGGGGAGGCCGCCTACAATGAGCAGTTCTTC
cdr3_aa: CVSKRGEAAYNEQFF

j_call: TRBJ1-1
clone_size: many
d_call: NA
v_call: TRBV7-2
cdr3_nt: TGTGCCAGCAGCTCGGGACGGATGAACACTGAAGCTTTCTTT
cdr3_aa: CASSSGRMNTEAFF

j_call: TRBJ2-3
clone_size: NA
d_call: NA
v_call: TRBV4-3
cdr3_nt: TGCGCCAGCAGCCACGGAGAGGGGAATACGCAGTATTTT
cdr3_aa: CASSHGEGNTQYF

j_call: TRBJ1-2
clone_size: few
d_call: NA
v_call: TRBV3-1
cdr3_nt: TGTGCCAGCAGCCAAGTCCGGCGCCTTGGCTACACCTTC
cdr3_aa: CASSQVRRLGYTF

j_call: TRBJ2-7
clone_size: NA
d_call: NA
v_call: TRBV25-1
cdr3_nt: TGTGCCAGCAGTACCATTACCGGGACACGCTCCTACGAGCAGTACTTC
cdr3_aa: CASSTITGTRSYEQYF

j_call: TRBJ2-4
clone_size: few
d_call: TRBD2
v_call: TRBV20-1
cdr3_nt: TGCAGTGCTGGGCCGGGACTAGCGGGAGGCCTGTCCAAAAACATTCAGTACTTC
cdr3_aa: CSAGPGLAGGLSKNIQYF

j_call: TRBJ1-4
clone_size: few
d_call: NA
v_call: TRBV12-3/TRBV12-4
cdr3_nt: TGTGCCAGCAGTTTGAGGGGACTTCAGGGAAAACTGTTTTTT
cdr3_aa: CASSLRGLQGKLFF

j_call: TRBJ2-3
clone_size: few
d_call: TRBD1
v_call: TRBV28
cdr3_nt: TGTGCCAGCAGTTTGACCATCGGGACAGCCCTGCCAGATACGCAGTATTTT
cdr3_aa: CASSLTIGTALPDTQYF

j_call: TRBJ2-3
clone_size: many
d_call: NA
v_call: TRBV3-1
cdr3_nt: TGTGCCAGCAGGGCGGGGGCCACAGATACGCAGTATTTT
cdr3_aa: CASRAGATDTQYF

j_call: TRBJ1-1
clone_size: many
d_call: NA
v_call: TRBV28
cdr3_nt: TGTGCCAGCGGGTATGACGAAGACACTGAAGCTTTCTTT
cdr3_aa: CASGYDEDTEAFF

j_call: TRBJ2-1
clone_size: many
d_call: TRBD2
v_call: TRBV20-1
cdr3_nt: TGCAGTGCTAGAGATTTAAGTCTCGTAGCGGGATCCTACAATGAGCAGTTCTTC
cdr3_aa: CSARDLSLVAGSYNEQFF

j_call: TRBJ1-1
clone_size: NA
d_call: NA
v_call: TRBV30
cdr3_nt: TGTGCCTGGAACAGGGATCTCCCTGAAGCTTTCTTT
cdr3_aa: CAWNRDLPEAFF

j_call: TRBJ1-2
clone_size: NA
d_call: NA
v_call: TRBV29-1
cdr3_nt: TGCAGCGTTGACAGGGACTATGGCTACACCTTC
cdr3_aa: CSVDRDYGYTF

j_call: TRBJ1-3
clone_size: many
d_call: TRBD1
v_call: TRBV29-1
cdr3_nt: TGCAGCGTTGAAGGACAGGGGTCTGGAAACACCATATATTTT
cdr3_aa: CSVEGQGSGNTIYF

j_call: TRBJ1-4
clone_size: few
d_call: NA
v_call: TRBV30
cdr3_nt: TGTGCCTGGAGTTTCCAGGGGTGGAGGGAAAAACTGTTTTTT
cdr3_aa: CAWSFQGWREKLFF

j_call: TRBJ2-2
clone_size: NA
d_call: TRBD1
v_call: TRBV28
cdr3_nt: TGTGCCAGCGGGGACAGGGTTCCCGGGGAGCTGTTTTTT
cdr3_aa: CASGDRVPGELFF

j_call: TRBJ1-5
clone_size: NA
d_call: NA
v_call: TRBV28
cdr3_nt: TGTGCCAGCAGCATGGAGGGGCAGGGGCAACTTACTCAGCCCCAGCATTTT
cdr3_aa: CASSMEGQGQLTQPQHF

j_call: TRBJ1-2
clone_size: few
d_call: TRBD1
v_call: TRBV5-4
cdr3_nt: TGTGCCAGCAGCTTGAGGGGGCTAGGCTATGGCTACACCTTC
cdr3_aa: CASSLRGLGYGYTF

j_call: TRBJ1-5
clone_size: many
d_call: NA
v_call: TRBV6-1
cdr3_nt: TGTGCCAGCAGTGTTATGGGGATTGGGGGCAATCAGCCCCAGCATTTT
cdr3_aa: CASSVMGIGGNQPQHF

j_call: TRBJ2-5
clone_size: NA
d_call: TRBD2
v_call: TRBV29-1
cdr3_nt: TGCAGCGTTGCGGCTAGCGGGATTGAGACCCAGTACTTC
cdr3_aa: CSVAASGIETQYF

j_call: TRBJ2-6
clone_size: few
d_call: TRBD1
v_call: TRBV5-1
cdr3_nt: TGCGCCAGCAGCGGGGGGACAGGGGGCGATATCTCTGGGGCCAACGTCCTGACTTTC
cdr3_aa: CASSGGTGGDISGANVLTF

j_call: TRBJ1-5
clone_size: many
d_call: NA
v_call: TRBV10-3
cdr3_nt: TGTGCCACCGTTGGACAGATCGGTCAGCCCCAGCATTTT
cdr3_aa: CATVGQIGQPQHF

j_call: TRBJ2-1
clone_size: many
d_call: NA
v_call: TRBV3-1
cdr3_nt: TGTGCCAGCAGCCAAGGGGACGAGCAGTTCTTC
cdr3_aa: CASSQGDEQFF

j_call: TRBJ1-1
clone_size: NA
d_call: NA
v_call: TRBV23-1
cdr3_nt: TGCGCCAGCAGTCAATCAGGGGGACTGATGAACACTGAAGCTTTCTTT
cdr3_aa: CASSQSGGLMNTEAFF

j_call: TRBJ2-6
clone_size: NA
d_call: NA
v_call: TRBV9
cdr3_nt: TGTGCCAGCAGCCGACAGACTCTGTCGGCCAACGTCCTGACTTTC
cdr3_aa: CASSRQTLSANVLTF

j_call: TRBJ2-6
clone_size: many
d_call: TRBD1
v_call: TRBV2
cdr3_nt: TGTGCCAGCAGTGGGACAGGGCCGAGCTCTGGGGCCAACGTCCTGACTTTC
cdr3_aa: CASSGTGPSSGANVLTF

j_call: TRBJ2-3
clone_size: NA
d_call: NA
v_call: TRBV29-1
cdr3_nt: TGCAGCGGCCGTGGCGGTAGAGCAGATACGCAGTATTTT
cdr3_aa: CSGRGGRADTQYF

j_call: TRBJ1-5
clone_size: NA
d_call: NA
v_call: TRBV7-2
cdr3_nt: TGTGCCAGCAGCTCGGAGTACCCTAGCAATCAGCCCCAGCATTTT
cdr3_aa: CASSSEYPSNQPQHF

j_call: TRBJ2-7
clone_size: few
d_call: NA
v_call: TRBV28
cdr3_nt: TGTGCCACCTCCCCGGGGAGGACCCACGAGCAGTACTTC
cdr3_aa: CATSPGRTHEQYF

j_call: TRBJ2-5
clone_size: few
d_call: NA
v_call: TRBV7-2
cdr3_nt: TGTGCCAGCAGCTTAGTCGTCCGGGAGACCCAGTACTTC
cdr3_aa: CASSLVVRETQYF

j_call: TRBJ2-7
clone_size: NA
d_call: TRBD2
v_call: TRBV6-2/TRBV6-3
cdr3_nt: TGTGCCAGCAGAATCCTAGCGGAGGACGAGCAGTACTTC
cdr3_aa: CASRILAEDEQYF

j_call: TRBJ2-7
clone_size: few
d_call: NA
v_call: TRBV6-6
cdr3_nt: TGTGCCAGCGCCCCCGGGCTAGCGAAGGTCCACGAGCAGTACTTC
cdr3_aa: CASAPGLAKVHEQYF

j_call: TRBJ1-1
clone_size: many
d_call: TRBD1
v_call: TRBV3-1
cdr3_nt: TGTGCCAGCAGCCAAGATATGACAGGGGGCTATGGAACTGAAGCTTTCTTT
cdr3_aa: CASSQDMTGGYGTEAFF

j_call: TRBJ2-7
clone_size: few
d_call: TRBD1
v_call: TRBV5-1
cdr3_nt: TGCGCCAGCAGCCCCGGGACAGTCAATGTCTACGAGCAGTACTTC
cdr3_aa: CASSPGTVNVYEQYF

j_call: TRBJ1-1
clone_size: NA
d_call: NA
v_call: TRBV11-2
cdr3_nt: TGTGCCAGCAGCCAGGGACACACGGCCGCTGAAGCTTTCTTT
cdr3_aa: CASSQGHTAAEAFF

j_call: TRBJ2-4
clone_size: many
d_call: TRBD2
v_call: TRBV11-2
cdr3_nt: TGTGCCAGCAGCTTAGGTGGACTAGCTCACTCAAAAAACATTCAGTACTTC
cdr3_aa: CASSLGGLAHSKNIQYF

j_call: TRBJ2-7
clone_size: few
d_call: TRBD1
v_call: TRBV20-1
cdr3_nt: TGCAGTGCCTCGCCCGGGACAGTAGCCTACGAGCAGTACTTC
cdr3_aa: CSASPGTVAYEQYF

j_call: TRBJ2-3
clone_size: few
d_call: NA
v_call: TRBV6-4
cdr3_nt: TGTGCCAGCAGCGCCGGGACCTCCGGAGGCACAGATACGCAGTATTTT
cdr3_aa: CASSAGTSGGTDTQYF

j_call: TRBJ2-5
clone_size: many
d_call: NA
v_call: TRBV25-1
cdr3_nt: TGTGCCAGCAGTGATCGGACGGTCAAAGAGACCCAGTACTTC
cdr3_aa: CASSDRTVKETQYF

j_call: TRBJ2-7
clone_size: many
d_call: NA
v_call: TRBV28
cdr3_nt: TGTGCCAGCAGCAACTTTTACGAGCAGTACTTC
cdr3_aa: CASSNFYEQYF

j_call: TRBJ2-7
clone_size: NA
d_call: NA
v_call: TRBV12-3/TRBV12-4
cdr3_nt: TGTGCCAGCTCCGTGGGCCCTGTCCTACAGTACTTC
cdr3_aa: CASSVGPVLQYF

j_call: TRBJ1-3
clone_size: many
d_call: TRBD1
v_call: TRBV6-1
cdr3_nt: TGTGCCAGCAGTGAGGGACAGCCTGGAAACACCATATATTTT
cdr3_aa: CASSEGQPGNTIYF

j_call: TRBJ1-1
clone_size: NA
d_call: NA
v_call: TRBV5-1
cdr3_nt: TGCGCCAGCAGCTTGTCAGGACCTAAGAACACTGAAGCTTTCTTT
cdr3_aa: CASSLSGPKNTEAFF

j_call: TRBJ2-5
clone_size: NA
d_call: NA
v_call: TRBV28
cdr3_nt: TGTGCCAGCAGTTTCCAGGGTTTGGCGCAAGAGACCCAGTACTTC
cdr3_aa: CASSFQGLAQETQYF

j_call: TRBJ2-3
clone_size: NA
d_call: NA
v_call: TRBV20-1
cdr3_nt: TGCAGTGCTAGAGATGACGGGCGGGACCGGCATACGCAGTATTTT
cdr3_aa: CSARDDGRDRHTQYF

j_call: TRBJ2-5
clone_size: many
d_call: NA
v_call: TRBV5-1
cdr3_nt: TGCGCCAGCAGCTTCGTATCGACAGGTCAAGAGACCCAGTACTTC
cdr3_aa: CASSFVSTGQETQYF

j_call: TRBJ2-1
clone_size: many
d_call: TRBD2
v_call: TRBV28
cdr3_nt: TGTGCCAGCAGTTTATTCGGGACTAGCCCCAATGAGCAGTTCTTC
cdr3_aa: CASSLFGTSPNEQFF

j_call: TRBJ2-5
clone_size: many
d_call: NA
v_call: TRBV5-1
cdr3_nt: TGCGCCAGCAGCCACCAAGAGACCCAGTACTTC
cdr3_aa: CASSHQETQYF

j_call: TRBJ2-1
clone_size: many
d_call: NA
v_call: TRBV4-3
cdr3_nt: TGCGCCAGCAGCCAAGATTTTTCCAATGAGCAGTTCTTC
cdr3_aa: CASSQDFSNEQFF

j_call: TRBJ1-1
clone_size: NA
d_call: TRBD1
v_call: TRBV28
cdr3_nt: TGTGCCAGCAGTTTGAGACAGGGATACACTGAAGCTTTCTTT
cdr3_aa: CASSLRQGYTEAFF

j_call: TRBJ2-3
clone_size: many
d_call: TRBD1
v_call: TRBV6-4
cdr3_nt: TGTGCCAGCAGTGACGCCACAGGGGCAGATACGCAGTATTTT
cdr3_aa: CASSDATGADTQYF

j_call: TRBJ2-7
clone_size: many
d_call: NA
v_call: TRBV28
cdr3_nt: TGTGCCAGCAGTTTATATGGGGGCTCGGTATACGAGCAGTACTTC
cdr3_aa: CASSLYGGSVYEQYF

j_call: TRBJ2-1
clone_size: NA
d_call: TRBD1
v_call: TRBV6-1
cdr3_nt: TGTGCCAGCAGGGACAGGGATGAGCAGTTCTTC
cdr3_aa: CASRDRDEQFF

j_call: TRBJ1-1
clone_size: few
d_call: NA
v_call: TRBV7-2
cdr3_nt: TGTGCCAGCAGCTTTCCCAGCCTCACTGAAGCTTTCTTT
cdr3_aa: CASSFPSLTEAFF

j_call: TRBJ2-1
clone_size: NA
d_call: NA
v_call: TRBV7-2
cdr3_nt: TGTGCCAGCAGCTCCCCCGGGACGAGCACGTACAATGAGCAGTTCTTC
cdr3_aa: CASSSPGTSTYNEQFF